A single sample is the source of the 10 T cell receptor beta chains below, sequenced in a study of beta chain features in type 1 diabetes. Reverse transcription of all isolated RNA meant that expressed TCRB transcripts were sequenced. The table came from immunoSEQ multiplex PCR; TCRdb's copy has only in-frame clones and leaves some out. Of about 130,000 clones in the sample, about a tenth are singletons; the top ten hold roughly 0.69%. Sequences were obtained from central memory CD4+ T cells from blood. These TCRs come from a man aged 18 to 29 in good health.

The chain joins TRBV5-1 to TRBJ2-2; tentatively, D is TRBD2 (6 bases). This CDR3 contains 16 residues. V lost 4 bases and J lost 5, with 18 bases in between. The germline gives CDR1 SGHRS, CDR2 YFSETQ. The CDR3 DNA sequence: TGCGCCAGCAGCCAAGGGACTGCAGCTTGGACCGGGGAGCTGTTTTTT. Amino acid sequence: CASSQGTAAWTGELFF.

This clone has just a few counts. The chain combines TRBV7-2 with TRBJ2-3, with unresolved D. V was pared by 5 bases and J by 4 bases, with 13 bases between. The germline V gene has CDR1 SGHTA and CDR2 FQGNSA. This CDR3 has 14 amino acids. The CDR3 is CASSAGSPPDTQYF. The DNA of the CDR3 is TGTGCCAGCAGCGCAGGATCACCCCCAGATACGCAGTATTTT.

CDR3: CASSPVNLGTIYNEQFF. The CDR3 DNA follows: TGCGCCAGCAGCCCAGTAAACCTAGGGACAATTTACAATGAGCAGTTCTTC. The chain carries TRBV5-1 and TRBJ2-1; a weak D match, TRBD1 (6 bases). This CDR3 region has 17 residues. Trimming pared 4 bases from V and 4 bases from J, leaving 21 bases between. Germline V lookup: CDR1 SGHRS, CDR2 YFSETQ.

This clone turned up a few times. The rearrangement uses TRBV29-1 and TRBJ2-7; perhaps TRBD2 as D (7 bases). The length of the CDR3 is 12 residues. The ends were cut back, 4 bases at V and 3 bases at J, with 10 bases in the middle. Germline-derived CDR1 and CDR2 are SQVTM and ANQGSEA. CDR3 sequence reads: CSVGGGLYEQYF. CDR3 bases: TGCAGCGTTGGGGGGGGCCTCTACGAGCAGTACTTC.

There are a few counts of this clone. Other DNA sequences in the same sample also yield this CDR3. This chain uses TRBV5-1 with TRBJ2-3, with 10 nucleotides matching TRBD2. The V and J ends lost 5 bases and 0 bases, in that order; junction bases with no gene match: 3. Germline-derived CDR1 and CDR2 are SGHRS and YFSETQ. There are 15 residues in the CDR3. The CDR3 here is CASRLAGESTDTQYF. Here the CDR3 DNA reads TGCGCCAGCAGGCTAGCGGGGGAAAGCACAGATACGCAGTATTTT.

This clone was detected only a few times. The chain employs TRBV27 and TRBJ2-7, with 11 bases matching TRBD2. Germline V CDR1 and CDR2: MNHEY, SMNVEV (reference sequence). This CDR3 is built from 17 residues. V shed 0 bases and J 3 bases; nucleotides not matched to a gene: 7. CDR3 sequence reads: CASSLSFVAGGNYEQYF. The CDR3 nucleotides read TGTGCCAGCAGTTTATCATTTGTAGCGGGGGGGAACTACGAGCAGTACTTC.

This clone came up a few times. CDR3 amino acids: CASTTGAQGGLELFF. The CDR3 coding sequence is TGTGCCAGCACCACAGGGGCGCAGGGGGGTTTGGAGCTGTTTTTT. The chain carries TRBV28 and TRBJ2-2; D may be TRBD1 (7 bases). The germline V gene encodes CDR1 MDHEN and CDR2 SYDVKM. This CDR3 has 15 amino acids. Trimming took 7 bases from V and 10 from J, leaving 22 bases between them.

There are a few counts of this clone. V gene TRBV4-3 combines with J gene TRBJ1-2; no reliable D call. CDR1 LGHNA and CDR2 YSLEER come from the germline V gene. Trimming shortened V by 1 base and J by 7 bases, and 10 bases separated the two germline ends. This CDR3 is 13 amino acids long. The CDR3 here is CASSQVSRSGYTF. DNA of the CDR3: TGCGCCAGCAGCCAAGTTTCTAGGAGTGGCTACACCTTC.

The J gene is TRBJ1-1, the V gene TRBV18, with D possibly being TRBD1 (6 bases). CDR1 and CDR2 from the germline V gene are KGHSH and LQKENI. Trimming removed 1 base from V and 4 bases from J, with 19 bases in between. The CDR3 totals 17 residues. The CDR3 is CASSPRGAGESVTEAFF. For the CDR3, the DNA is TGTGCCAGCTCACCACGGGGTGCAGGGGAGTCGGTCACTGAAGCTTTCTTT. Drawing the rest from reference TRBV18 and TRBJ1-1, the complete variable domain is NAGVMQNPRHLVRRRGQEARLRCSPMKGHSHVYWYRQLPEEGLKFMVYLQKENIIDESGMPKERFSAEFPKEGPSILRIQQVVRGDSAAYFCASSPRGAGESVTEAFFGQGTRLTVV.

This clone was counted between two and nine times. The chain is built from TRBV11-2 and TRBJ2-3, with D unclear. The CDR3 sequence is 13 residues long. Germline V CDR1 and CDR2: SGHAT, FQNNGV. The V gene lost 1 base and the J gene lost 6 bases, with 8 bases spanning the gap. The CDR3 is CASSLASYDTQYF. The CDR3 DNA sequence: TGTGCCAGCAGCTTAGCAAGCTATGATACGCAGTATTTT.